These 2 T cell receptor beta chains were all obtained from the same sample, sequenced in a study of monozygotic twins with inflammatory bowel disease. TCRdb reprocessed the 5' RACE reads and keeps a single row for each CDR3 protein, giving no DNA. The repertoire table contains approximately 420,000 distinct CDR3 sequences. The sequenced sample was blood. These receptor sequences come from a human donor with ulcerative colitis or Crohn's disease, or a healthy co-twin of an affected twin (not recorded which).

This sequence joins TRBV11-2 and TRBJ2-1; TCRdb's assignment of TRBD2 cannot be checked, as there is no DNA. Germline V gene data show CDR1 as SGHAT and CDR2 as FQNNGV. This CDR3 comprises 18 residues. The CDR3 region is CASSHWTSGRARYNEQFF.

This rearrangement joins TRBV29-1 to TRBJ2-1; TCRdb selects TRBD2, and the lack of DNA leaves this call unchecked. There are 13 residues in the CDR3. Germline CDR1 SQVTM, CDR2 ANQGSEA. This CDR3 reads CSVVKDGGNEQFF.